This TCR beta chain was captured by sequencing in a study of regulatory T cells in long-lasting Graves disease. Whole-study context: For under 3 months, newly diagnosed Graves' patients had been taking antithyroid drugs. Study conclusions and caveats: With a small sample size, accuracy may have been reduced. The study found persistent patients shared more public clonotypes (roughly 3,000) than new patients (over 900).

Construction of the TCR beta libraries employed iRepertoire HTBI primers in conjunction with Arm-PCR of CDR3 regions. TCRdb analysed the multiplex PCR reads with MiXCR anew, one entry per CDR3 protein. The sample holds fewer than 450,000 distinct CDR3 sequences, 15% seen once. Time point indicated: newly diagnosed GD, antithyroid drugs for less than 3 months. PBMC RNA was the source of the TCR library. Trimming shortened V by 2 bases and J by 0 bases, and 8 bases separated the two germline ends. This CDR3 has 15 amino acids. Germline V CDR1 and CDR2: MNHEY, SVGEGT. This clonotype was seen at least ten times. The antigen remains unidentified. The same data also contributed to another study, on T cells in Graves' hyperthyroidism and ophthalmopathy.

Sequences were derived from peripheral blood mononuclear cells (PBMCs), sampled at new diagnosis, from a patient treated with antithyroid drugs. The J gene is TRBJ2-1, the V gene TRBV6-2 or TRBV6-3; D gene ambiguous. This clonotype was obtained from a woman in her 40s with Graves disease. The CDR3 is CASSYAESSYNEQFF. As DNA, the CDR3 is TGTGCCAGCAGTTACGCGGAGAGCTCCTACAATGAGCAGTTCTTC.